These T cell receptor beta chains were read from a single sample in a study of PD-L1 blockade in urothelial cancer. The assay was immunoSEQ multiplex PCR, and TCRdb's table has in-frame clones only and misses some. The sample holds tens of thousands of clones, approximately 86% seen once. This specimen was PBMCs, taken around atezolizumab (anti-PD-L1) treatment. The receptors stem from a woman aged 70 to 79 with urothelial cancer. CDR3s include the opening cysteine and the closing phenylalanine or tryptophan. Fields, in order: V gene, D gene, J gene, CDR3 protein. A D gene is named only where the DNA matches it firmly.

V gene: TRBV9
D gene: -
J gene: TRBJ2-5
CDR3 protein: CASSVGATRRQETQYF

V gene: TRBV18
D gene: TRBD1
J gene: TRBJ2-1
CDR3 protein: CASSPAGTGSYNEQFF

V gene: TRBV9
D gene: -
J gene: TRBJ2-5
CDR3 protein: CASSPREGNQETQYF

V gene: TRBV9
D gene: TRBD1
J gene: TRBJ2-3
CDR3 protein: CASSSQSLRTGDTDTQYF

V gene: TRBV2
D gene: TRBD2
J gene: TRBJ2-5
CDR3 protein: CAIRAGGPVETQYF

V gene: TRBV10-3
D gene: -
J gene: TRBJ1-1
CDR3 protein: CAISESTVAGYEAFF

V gene: TRBV5-1
D gene: TRBD2
J gene: TRBJ2-1
CDR3 protein: CASSLFSSGGHNEQFF

V gene: TRBV7-8
D gene: -
J gene: TRBJ2-7
CDR3 protein: CASSLEMDILSNPSYEQYF

V gene: TRBV5-1
D gene: -
J gene: TRBJ2-5
CDR3 protein: CASSFLDRNQETQYF

V gene: TRBV6-1
D gene: -
J gene: TRBJ1-2
CDR3 protein: CASSEAQGTYGYTF

V gene: TRBV7-8
D gene: TRBD1
J gene: TRBJ1-6
CDR3 protein: CASSLMDPGQGFSPLHF

V gene: TRBV28
D gene: -
J gene: TRBJ2-3
CDR3 protein: CAVKSGAVTDTQYF

V gene: TRBV11-2
D gene: -
J gene: TRBJ1-4
CDR3 protein: CASSLLGRTNEKLFF

V gene: TRBV6-5
D gene: TRBD1
J gene: TRBJ1-2
CDR3 protein: CASSFTGTGSNYGYTF

V gene: TRBV6-1
D gene: TRBD1
J gene: TRBJ2-6
CDR3 protein: CASSEATGGISGANVLTF

V gene: TRBV28
D gene: -
J gene: TRBJ2-3
CDR3 protein: CASSSGTDTQYF

V gene: TRBV4-2
D gene: -
J gene: TRBJ1-2
CDR3 protein: CASSQATGIANYGYTF

V gene: TRBV6-5
D gene: TRBD2
J gene: TRBJ2-3
CDR3 protein: CASSYSSGSGRTQYF

V gene: TRBV5-6
D gene: TRBD1
J gene: TRBJ2-1
CDR3 protein: CASSSGQTQGEQFF

V gene: TRBV30
D gene: -
J gene: TRBJ1-1
CDR3 protein: CAWSVARANTEAFF

V gene: TRBV6-5
D gene: -
J gene: TRBJ1-6
CDR3 protein: CASRDTNSPLHF

V gene: TRBV5-1
D gene: TRBD1
J gene: TRBJ2-2
CDR3 protein: CASSFLSGQGVSGELFF

V gene: TRBV13
D gene: TRBD1
J gene: TRBJ2-7
CDR3 protein: CASSSRQGTSYEQYF

V gene: TRBV25-1
D gene: -
J gene: TRBJ2-7
CDR3 protein: CASSERQAHAYEQYF

V gene: TRBV10-3
D gene: TRBD1
J gene: TRBJ1-2
CDR3 protein: CATAGTGANYGYTF

V gene: TRBV30
D gene: -
J gene: TRBJ1-4
CDR3 protein: CAWSAGSPANEKLFF

V gene: TRBV11-1
D gene: TRBD1
J gene: TRBJ2-5
CDR3 protein: CASRWTGEETQYF

V gene: TRBV30
D gene: -
J gene: TRBJ2-3
CDR3 protein: CAWKGVGTDTQYF

V gene: TRBV6-5
D gene: TRBD2
J gene: TRBJ2-1
CDR3 protein: CASSYGSSGRNEQFF

V gene: TRBV25-1
D gene: -
J gene: TRBJ2-5
CDR3 protein: CASSFLGSTETQYF

V gene: TRBV15
D gene: -
J gene: TRBJ1-2
CDR3 protein: CATSSWQNYGYTF

V gene: TRBV5-1
D gene: TRBD1
J gene: TRBJ2-7
CDR3 protein: CASWDSTNYEQYF

V gene: TRBV2
D gene: -
J gene: TRBJ2-1
CDR3 protein: CASSERWSGDRPDEQFF

V gene: TRBV28
D gene: -
J gene: TRBJ2-7
CDR3 protein: CASSFPGGAYEQYF

V gene: TRBV11-2
D gene: -
J gene: TRBJ1-2
CDR3 protein: CASSAQTGRQGYTF

V gene: TRBV11-3
D gene: -
J gene: TRBJ1-5
CDR3 protein: CASSLVGPNYQPQHF

V gene: TRBV10-1
D gene: -
J gene: TRBJ1-2
CDR3 protein: CASSEEQFYGYTF

V gene: TRBV5-6
D gene: TRBD2
J gene: TRBJ2-3
CDR3 protein: CASSLATSGRAPDTQYF

V gene: TRBV2
D gene: -
J gene: TRBJ2-3
CDR3 protein: CASRSGGLPDTQYF

V gene: TRBV10-2
D gene: -
J gene: TRBJ1-5
CDR3 protein: CASSAGDIFWQPQHF

V gene: TRBV18
D gene: TRBD1
J gene: TRBJ2-7
CDR3 protein: CASSRNPGQVSYEQYF

V gene: TRBV5-1
D gene: -
J gene: TRBJ1-4
CDR3 protein: CASRGRLGSNEKLFF

V gene: TRBV19
D gene: -
J gene: TRBJ2-5
CDR3 protein: CASGEAGGETQYF

V gene: TRBV5-1
D gene: -
J gene: TRBJ1-2
CDR3 protein: CASSDTQGNYGYTF

V gene: TRBV4-2
D gene: TRBD2
J gene: TRBJ2-4
CDR3 protein: CASSQSTSVSMRAKNIQYF

V gene: TRBV4-2
D gene: -
J gene: TRBJ1-1
CDR3 protein: CASSEQGLENTEAFF

V gene: TRBV5-1
D gene: TRBD1
J gene: TRBJ2-2
CDR3 protein: CASSPRTGGNTGELFF

V gene: TRBV13
D gene: -
J gene: TRBJ1-4
CDR3 protein: CASSHGQEGEKLFF